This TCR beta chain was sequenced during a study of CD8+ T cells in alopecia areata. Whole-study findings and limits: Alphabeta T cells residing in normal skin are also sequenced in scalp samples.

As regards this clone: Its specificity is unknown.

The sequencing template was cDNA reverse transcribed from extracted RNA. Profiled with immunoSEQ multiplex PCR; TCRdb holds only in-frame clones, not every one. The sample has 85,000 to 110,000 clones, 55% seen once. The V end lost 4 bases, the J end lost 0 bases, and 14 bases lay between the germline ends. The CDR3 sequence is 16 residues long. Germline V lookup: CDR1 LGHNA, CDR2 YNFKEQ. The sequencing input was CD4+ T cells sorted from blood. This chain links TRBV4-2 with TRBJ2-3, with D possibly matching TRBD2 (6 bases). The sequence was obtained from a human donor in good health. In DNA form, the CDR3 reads TGTGCCAGCAGCCCCCAGGGACTTATTAGCACAGATACGCAGTATTTT. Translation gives CASSPQGLISTDTQYF.